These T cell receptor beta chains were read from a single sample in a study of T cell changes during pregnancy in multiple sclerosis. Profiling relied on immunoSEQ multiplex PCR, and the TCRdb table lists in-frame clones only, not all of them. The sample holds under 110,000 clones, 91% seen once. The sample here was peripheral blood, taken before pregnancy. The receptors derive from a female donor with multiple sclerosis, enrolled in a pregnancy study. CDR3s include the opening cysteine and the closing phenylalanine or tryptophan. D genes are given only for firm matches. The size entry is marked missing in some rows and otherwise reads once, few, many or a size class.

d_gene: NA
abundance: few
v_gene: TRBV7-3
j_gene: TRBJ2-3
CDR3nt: TGTGCCAGCAGCTTAAATCCAGGGACTAGCACAGATACGCAGTATTTT
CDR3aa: CASSLNPGTSTDTQYF

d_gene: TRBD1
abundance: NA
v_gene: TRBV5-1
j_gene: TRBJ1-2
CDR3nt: TGCGCCAGCAGCATTGACAGGGTTGGCTACACCTTC
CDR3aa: CASSIDRVGYTF

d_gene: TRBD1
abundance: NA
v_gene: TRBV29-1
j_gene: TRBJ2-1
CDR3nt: TGCAGCGTCCCGTCCTCAGGACAGGGGGCGTCGAGCTCCTACAATGAGCAGTTCTTC
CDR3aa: CSVPSSGQGASSSYNEQFF

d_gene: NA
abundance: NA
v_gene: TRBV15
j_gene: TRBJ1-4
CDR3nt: TGTGCCACCAGCAGAGATCCGATACAGTCAACTAATGAAAAACTGTTTTTT
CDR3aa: CATSRDPIQSTNEKLFF

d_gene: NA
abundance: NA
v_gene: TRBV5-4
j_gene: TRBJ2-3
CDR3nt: TGTGCCAGCAGCTCGGAAAGGGAGGCGGATACGCAGTATTTT
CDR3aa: CASSSEREADTQYF

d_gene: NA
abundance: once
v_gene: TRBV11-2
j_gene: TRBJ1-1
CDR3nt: TGTGCCAGCAGCCCGTCCAGGAGGTTGGGGAACACTGAAGCTTTCTTT
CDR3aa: CASSPSRRLGNTEAFF

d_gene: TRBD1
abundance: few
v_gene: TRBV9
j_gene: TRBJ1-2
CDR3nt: TGTGCCAGCAGCGTAGGACAGGGGGGCTATGGCTACACCTTC
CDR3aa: CASSVGQGGYGYTF

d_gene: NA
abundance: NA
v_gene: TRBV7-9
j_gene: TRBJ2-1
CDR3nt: TGTGCCAGCAGCTTAGTAGGCGGCAATGAGCAGTTCTTC
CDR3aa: CASSLVGGNEQFF

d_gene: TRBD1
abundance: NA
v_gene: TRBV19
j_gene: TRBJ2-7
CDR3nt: TGTGCCAGTAGCCCCGGGAGTCCGGGACAGGGGGTCTACGAGCAGTACTTC
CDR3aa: CASSPGSPGQGVYEQYF

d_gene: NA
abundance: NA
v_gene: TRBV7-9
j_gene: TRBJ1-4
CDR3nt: TGTGCCAGCAGCTTTCGGGGATCGGGGGAAAAACTGTTTTTT
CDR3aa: CASSFRGSGEKLFF

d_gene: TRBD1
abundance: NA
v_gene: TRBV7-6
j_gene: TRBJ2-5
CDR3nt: TGTGCCAGCAGCTCAGGACAGGGGCGGGGGGAGACCCAGTACTTC
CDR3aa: CASSSGQGRGETQYF

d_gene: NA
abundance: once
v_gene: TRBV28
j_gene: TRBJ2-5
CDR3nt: TGTGCCAGCAGTTTAAGCTCGATACAAGAGACCCAGTACTTC
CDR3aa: CASSLSSIQETQYF

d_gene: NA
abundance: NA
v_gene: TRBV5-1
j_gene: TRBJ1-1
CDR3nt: TGCGCCAGCAGCTCGACGGGGTGGAACACTGAAGCTTTCTTT
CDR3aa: CASSSTGWNTEAFF

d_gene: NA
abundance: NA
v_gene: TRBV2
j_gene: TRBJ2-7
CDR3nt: TGTGCCAGCAGTGAAAGCAGGGCCTACGAGCAGTACTTC
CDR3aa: CASSESRAYEQYF

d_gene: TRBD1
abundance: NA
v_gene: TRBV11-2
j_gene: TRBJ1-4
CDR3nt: TGTGCCAGCAGCCCCGGCGAGGGGACAGGGCTAGGTGAAAAACTGTTTTTT
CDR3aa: CASSPGEGTGLGEKLFF

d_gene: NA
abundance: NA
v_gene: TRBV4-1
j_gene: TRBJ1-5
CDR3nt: TGCGCCAGCAGCCATGCCCTCCAGGGGAGTAGCAATCAGCCCCAGCATTTT
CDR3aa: CASSHALQGSSNQPQHF

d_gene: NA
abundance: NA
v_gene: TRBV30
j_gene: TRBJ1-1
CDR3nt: TGTGCCTGGAGCGAGGGAAACACTGAAGCTTTCTTT
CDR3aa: CAWSEGNTEAFF

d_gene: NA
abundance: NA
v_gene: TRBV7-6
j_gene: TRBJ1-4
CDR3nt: TGTGCCAGCAGCTACTCAGGGGAGTCGAGTGAAAAACTGTTTTTT
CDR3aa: CASSYSGESSEKLFF

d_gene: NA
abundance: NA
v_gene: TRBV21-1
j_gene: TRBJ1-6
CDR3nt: TGTGCCAGCAGCAACGGGAGAACCCCGGGGCGTTCACCCCTCCACTTT
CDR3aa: CASSNGRTPGRSPLHF

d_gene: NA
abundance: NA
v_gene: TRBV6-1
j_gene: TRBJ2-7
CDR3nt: TGTGCCAGCAGTGACCGAGCCACAGCCTCCTACGAGCAGTACTTC
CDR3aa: CASSDRATASYEQYF

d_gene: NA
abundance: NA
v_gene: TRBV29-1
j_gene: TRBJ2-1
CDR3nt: TGCAGCGTTGGGTCCCAGCCACGGAGGTACAATGAGCAGTTCTTC
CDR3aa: CSVGSQPRRYNEQFF

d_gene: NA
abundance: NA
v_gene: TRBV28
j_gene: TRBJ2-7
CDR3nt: TGTGCCAGCAGTCCAGGACAGGTATTGGGGGGGCAGTACTTC
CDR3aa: CASSPGQVLGGQYF

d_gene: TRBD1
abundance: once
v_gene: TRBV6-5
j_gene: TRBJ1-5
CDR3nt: TGTGCCAGCAGTTTGGGACAGTATAGCAATCAGCCCCAGCATTTT
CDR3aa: CASSLGQYSNQPQHF

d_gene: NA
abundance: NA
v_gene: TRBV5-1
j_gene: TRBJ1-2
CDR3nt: TGCGCCAGCAGCGTCTCGGCAGACTCCTATGGCTACACCTTC
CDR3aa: CASSVSADSYGYTF

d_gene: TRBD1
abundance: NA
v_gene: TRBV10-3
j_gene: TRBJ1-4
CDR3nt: TGTGCCATCAGTGAGGGACAGGCTAATGAAAAACTGTTTTTT
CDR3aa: CAISEGQANEKLFF

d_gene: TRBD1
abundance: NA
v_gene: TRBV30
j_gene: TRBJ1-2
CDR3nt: TGTGCCTGGAGAGCCAGACAGGGACTTAACTATGGCTACACCTTC
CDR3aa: CAWRARQGLNYGYTF

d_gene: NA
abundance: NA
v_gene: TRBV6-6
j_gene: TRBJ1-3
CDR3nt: TGTGCCAGCACCCTCGGACTCTCTGGAAACACCATATATTTT
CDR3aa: CASTLGLSGNTIYF

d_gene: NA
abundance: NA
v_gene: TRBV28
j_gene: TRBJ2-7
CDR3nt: TGTGCCAGCAGTTTCTTGACTACTAGTAAACTCTACGAGCAGTACTTC
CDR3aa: CASSFLTTSKLYEQYF

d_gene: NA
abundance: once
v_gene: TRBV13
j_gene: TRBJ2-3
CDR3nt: TGTGCCAGCAGCTTGAGGAGTCCTAGCGTAGATACGCAGTATTTT
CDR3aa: CASSLRSPSVDTQYF

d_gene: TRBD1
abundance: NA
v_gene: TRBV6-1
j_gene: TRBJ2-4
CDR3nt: TGTGCCAGCAGTGGCAGGGGGCGCAGTTATGGACCCTTGGAAAACATTCAGTACTTC
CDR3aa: CASSGRGRSYGPLENIQYF

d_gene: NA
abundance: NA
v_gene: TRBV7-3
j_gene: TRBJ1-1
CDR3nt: TGTGCCAGCAGCCCCCCGACGGGACTTACAACTACTGAAGCTTTCTTT
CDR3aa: CASSPPTGLTTTEAFF

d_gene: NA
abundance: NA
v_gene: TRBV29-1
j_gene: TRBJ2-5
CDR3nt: TGCAGCGTTACCGTCAGCCAAGAGACCCAGTACTTC
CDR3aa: CSVTVSQETQYF

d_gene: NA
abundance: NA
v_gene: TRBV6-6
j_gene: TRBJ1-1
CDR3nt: TGTGCCAGCAGCGCGACAGGTGTGAACACTGAAGCTTTCTTT
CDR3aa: CASSATGVNTEAFF

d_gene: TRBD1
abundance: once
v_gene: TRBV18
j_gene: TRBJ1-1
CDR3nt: TGTGCCAGCTCACCACGGACAGGGCTCATCACTGAAGCTTTCTTT
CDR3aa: CASSPRTGLITEAFF

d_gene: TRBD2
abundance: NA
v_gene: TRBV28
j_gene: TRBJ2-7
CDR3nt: TGTGCCAGCAGTTTAAAGGGACTAGCGGGCTACGAGCAGTACTTC
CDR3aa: CASSLKGLAGYEQYF

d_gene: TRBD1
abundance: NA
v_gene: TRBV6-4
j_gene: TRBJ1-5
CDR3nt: TGTGCCAGCAGTGACAATGGGGACAGGGAGAGCAATCAGCCCCAGCATTTT
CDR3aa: CASSDNGDRESNQPQHF

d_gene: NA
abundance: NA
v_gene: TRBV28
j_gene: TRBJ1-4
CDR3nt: TGTGCCAGCAGTCCCCTCGATGGGGGGGGCTTT
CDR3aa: CASSPLDGGGF

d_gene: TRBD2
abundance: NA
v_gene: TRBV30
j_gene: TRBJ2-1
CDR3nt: TGTGCCTGGAGGGTTACGGGGGGGCGAGGTGAGCAGTTCTTC
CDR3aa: CAWRVTGGRGEQFF

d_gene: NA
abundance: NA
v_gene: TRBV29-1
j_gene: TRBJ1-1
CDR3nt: TGCAGCGTTCAGGTCGGGGGAGGGACTGAAGCTTTCTTT
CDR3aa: CSVQVGGGTEAFF

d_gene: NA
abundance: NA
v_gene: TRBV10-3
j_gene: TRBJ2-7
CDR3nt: TGTGCCATCAGTGAGTCTTCGAGGCCCTACGAGCAGTACTTC
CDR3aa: CAISESSRPYEQYF

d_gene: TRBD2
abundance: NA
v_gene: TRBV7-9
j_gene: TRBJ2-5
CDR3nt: TGTGCCAGCAGCTTAAGCGGGGCGGGTGAGACCCAGTACTTC
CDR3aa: CASSLSGAGETQYF

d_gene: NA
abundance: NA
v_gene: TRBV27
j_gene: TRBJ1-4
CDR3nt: TGTGCCAGCAGTTTTCGGGTACAGGGAGGGAGTAATGAAAAACTGTTTTTT
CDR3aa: CASSFRVQGGSNEKLFF

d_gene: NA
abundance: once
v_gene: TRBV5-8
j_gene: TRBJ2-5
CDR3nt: TGTGCCAGCAGCTTGGCACGGGGGTCTCGGACCCAGTACTTC
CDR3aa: CASSLARGSRTQYF

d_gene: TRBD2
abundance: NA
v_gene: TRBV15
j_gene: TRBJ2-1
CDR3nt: TGTGCCACCAGCCAAGCGGGGGATCTGTACAATGAGCAGTTCTTC
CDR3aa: CATSQAGDLYNEQFF

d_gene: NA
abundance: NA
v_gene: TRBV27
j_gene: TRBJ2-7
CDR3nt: TGTGCCAGCAAGTTTGTCAGCTCCTACGAGCAGTACTTC
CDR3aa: CASKFVSSYEQYF

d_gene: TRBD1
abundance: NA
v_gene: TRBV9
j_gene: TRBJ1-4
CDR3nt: TGTGCCAGCAGCGAGGGGGACAGCCCTAATGAAAAACTGTTTTTT
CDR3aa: CASSEGDSPNEKLFF

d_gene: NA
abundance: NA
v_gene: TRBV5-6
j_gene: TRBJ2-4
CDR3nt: TGTGCCAGCAGCTTGACGGGTGTTATCGAGTACTTC
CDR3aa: CASSLTGVIEYF

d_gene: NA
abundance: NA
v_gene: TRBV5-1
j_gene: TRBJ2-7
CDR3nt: TGCGCCAGCAGCTTGGAAGGCCGGAGGGACGAGCAGTACTTC
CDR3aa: CASSLEGRRDEQYF

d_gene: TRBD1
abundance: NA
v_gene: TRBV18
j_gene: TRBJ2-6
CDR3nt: TGTGCCAGCTCACGGGGACAGGGCAGCTCTGGGGCCAACGTCCTGACTTTC
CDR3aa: CASSRGQGSSGANVLTF

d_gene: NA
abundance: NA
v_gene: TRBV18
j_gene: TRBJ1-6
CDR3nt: TGTGCCAGCTCACCAGAGTTGCGGGCACTCCTCCACTTT
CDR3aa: CASSPELRALLHF

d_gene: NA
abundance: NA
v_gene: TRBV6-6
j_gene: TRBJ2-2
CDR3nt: TGTGCCAGCAGTTACGGGCTGGCTACCGGGGAGCTGTTTTTT
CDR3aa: CASSYGLATGELFF

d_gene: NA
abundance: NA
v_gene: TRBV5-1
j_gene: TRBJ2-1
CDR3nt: TGCGCCAGCAGCTTTACACAGGGCTATGAGCAGTTCTTC
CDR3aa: CASSFTQGYEQFF

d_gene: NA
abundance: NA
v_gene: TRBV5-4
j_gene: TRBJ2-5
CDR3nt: TGTGCCAGCAGCTTGGCCCAGCGTCCAGAGACCCAGTACTTC
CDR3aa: CASSLAQRPETQYF

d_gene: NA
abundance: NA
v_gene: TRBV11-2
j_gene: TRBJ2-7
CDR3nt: TGTGCCAGCGCCCCTGGGCGGACAGTGTACGAGCAGTACTTC
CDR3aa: CASAPGRTVYEQYF

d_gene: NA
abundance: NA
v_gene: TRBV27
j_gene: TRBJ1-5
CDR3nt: TGTGCCAGCAGTTTTTCTCGCAATCAGCCCCAGCATTTT
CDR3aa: CASSFSRNQPQHF

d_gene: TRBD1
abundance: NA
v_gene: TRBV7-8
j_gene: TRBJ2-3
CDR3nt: TGTGCCAGCAGCCTCCGGGACAGGGTTTCTAGCACAGATACGCAGTATTTT
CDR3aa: CASSLRDRVSSTDTQYF

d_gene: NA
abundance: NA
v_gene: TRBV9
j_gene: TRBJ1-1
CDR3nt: TGTGCCAGCAGCGTAGAGGGCAGGGACACTGAAGCTTTCTTT
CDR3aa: CASSVEGRDTEAFF